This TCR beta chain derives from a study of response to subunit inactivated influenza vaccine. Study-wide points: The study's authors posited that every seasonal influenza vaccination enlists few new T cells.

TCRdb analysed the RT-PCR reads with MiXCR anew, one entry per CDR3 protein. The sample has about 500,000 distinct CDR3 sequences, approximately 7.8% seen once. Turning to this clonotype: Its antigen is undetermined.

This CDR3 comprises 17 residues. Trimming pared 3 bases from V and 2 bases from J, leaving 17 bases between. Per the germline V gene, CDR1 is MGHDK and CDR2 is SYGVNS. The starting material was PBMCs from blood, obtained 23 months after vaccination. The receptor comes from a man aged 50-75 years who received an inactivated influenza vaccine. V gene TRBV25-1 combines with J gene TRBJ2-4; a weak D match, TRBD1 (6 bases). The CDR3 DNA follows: TGTGCCAGCAGTGATACAACAGGGAGATATCCCAAAAACATTCAGTACTTC. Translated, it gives CASSDTTGRYPKNIQYF.